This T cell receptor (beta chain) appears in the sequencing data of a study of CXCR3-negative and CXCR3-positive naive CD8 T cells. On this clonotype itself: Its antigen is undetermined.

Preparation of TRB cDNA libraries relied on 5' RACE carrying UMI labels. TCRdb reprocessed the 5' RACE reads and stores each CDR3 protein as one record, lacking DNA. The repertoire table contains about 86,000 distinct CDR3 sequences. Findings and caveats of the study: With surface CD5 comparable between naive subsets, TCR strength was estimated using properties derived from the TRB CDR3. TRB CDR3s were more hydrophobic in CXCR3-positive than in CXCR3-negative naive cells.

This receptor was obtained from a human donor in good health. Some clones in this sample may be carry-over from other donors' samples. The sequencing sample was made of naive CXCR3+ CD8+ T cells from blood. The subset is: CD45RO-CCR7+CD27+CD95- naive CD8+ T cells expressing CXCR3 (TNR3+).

CDR3 sequence reads: CASSWGGGNEKLFF. V gene TRBV5-4 combines with J gene TRBJ1-4. This CDR3 is 14 amino acids long. Germline V gives CDR1 SGHNT, CDR2 YYREEE (reference sequence).